The 4 T cell receptor beta chains presented below share a single source sample, sequenced in a study of CD8 T cells in ankylosing spondylitis (dated by TCRdb to 2015 to 2018). The library was made by 5' RACE. The reads were generated on an Illumina HiSeq 2500. The public reads were run again by TCRdb, first through fastp at Q25 and then through MiXCR, and only productive beta chains were kept. All rows with the same CDR3 protein become a single entry with the most common DNA and genes. The sample yields 240,000 or so distinct CDR3 sequences; roughly a tenth were counted once. The ten largest account for 6.8% of the sample. Material for sequencing was blood, either unsorted or a sorted T cell fraction (not recorded which). Receptor source: a male donor with ankylosing spondylitis or in good health (not recorded which).

Notes on this clonotype: A much larger clone lies one base from this, so it may be a read error. V gene TRBV5-1 combines with J gene TRBJ2-5; D is undetermined. The CDR3 sequence is 15 residues long. In germline, CDR1 is SGHRS, CDR2 YFSETQ. This CDR3 reads CASSLAVTTQETRYF. CDR3 in DNA: TGCGCCAGCAGCTTGGCCGTGACAACCCAAGAGACCCGGTACTTC.

This clonotype was recorded many times. The J gene is TRBJ2-3, the V gene TRBV7-9; no firm D call. In germline, CDR1 is SEHNR, CDR2 FQNEAQ (reference sequence). CDR3 length equals 12 residues. With 6 bases removed from V and 4 bases from J, the gap between germline ends came to 8 bases. DNA for the CDR3: TGTGCCAGCAGAGCTTCGGCAGATACGCAGTATTTT. Translation gives CASRASADTQYF.

In its sample, this clonotype was seen many times. CDR3 region: CASSSPGTYEQYF. CDR3 bases: TGCGCCAGCAGCTCTCCAGGAACCTACGAGCAGTACTTC. J is TRBJ2-7 and V is TRBV5-1, with D unclear. Germline CDR1 and CDR2: SGHRS and YFSETQ. The CDR3 contains 13 residues. Between the trimmed V and J ends, which lost 3 bases and 2 bases, there was a span of 9 bases.

The gene calls are TRBV3-1 and TRBJ2-3; 11 bases match TRBD2. In germline, CDR1 is LGHDT, CDR2 YNNKEL (reference sequence). The CDR3 runs to 18 residues. Unmatched junction bases numbered 10, after V lost 0 bases and J lost 5 bases. For the CDR3, the DNA is TGTGCCAGCAGCCAAGACCTACTAGCGGGAGAATGGGGAGATACGCAGTATTTT. This sequence encodes CASSQDLLAGEWGDTQYF.